This TCR beta chain originates from a study of beta chain features in type 1 diabetes. Overall study results and limits: Sampled from patients, naive, central memory and Treg TCRB repertoires appeared more similar than those sampled from healthy donors.

As every portion of the isolated RNA was reverse transcribed, the sequencing read expressed TCRB transcripts. The repertoire was sequenced with immunoSEQ multiplex PCR; TCRdb's copy has only in-frame clones and lacks some. The repertoire holds roughly 500,000 clones, with 9.5% to 12% as singletons. On this clone: Its cognate antigen is unknown.

Stem cell-like memory, regulatory, central memory and naive CD4+ cells were sorted via CD45RO/CCR7/CD25/CD127/CD95/CD27. CDR1 and CDR2 (germline): GTSNPN, SVGIG (reference sequence). The CDR3 is made up of 15 amino acids. Trimming removed 1 base from V and 7 bases from J; junction bases left unmatched: 12. Sequenced material: naive CD4+ T cells from blood. This chain uses TRBV30 with TRBJ1-2; TRBD1 agrees at 7 bases. This receptor was identified in a woman aged 18-29 years in good health. The CDR3 is CAWSAVGQQGFGYTF. Here the CDR3 DNA reads TGTGCCTGGAGTGCGGTGGGACAGCAAGGTTTTGGCTACACCTTC.